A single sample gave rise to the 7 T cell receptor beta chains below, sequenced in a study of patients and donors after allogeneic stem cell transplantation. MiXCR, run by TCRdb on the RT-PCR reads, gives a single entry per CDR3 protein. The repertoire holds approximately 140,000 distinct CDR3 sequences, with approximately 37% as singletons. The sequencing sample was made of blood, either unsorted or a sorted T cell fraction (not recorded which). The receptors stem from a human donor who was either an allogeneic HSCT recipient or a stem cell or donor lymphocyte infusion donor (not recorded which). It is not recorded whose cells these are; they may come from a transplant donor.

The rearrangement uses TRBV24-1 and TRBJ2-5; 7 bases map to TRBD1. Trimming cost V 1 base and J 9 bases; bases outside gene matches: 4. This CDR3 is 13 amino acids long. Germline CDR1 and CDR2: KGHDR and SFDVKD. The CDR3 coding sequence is TGTGCCACCAGTGATTTAGCCACAGGGGCCCAGTACTTC. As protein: CATSDLATGAQYF.

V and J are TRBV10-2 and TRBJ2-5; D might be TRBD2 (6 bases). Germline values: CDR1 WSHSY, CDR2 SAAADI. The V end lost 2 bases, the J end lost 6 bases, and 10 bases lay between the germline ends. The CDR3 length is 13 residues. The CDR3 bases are TGCGCCAGCAGTGAGGCGGGGAGACAGACCCAGTACTTC. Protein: CASSEAGRQTQYF.

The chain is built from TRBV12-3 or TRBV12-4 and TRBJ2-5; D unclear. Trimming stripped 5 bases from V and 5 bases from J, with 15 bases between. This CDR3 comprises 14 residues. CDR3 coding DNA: TGTGCCAGCAGTGCCCGGGTCCCGAGGGAGACCCAGTACTTC. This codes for CASSARVPRETQYF.

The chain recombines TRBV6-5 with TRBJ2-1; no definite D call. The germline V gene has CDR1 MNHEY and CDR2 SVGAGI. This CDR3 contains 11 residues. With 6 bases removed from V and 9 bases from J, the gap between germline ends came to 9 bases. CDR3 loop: CASRAGTEQFF. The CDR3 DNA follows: TGTGCCAGCAGGGCCGGAACTGAGCAGTTCTTC.

This CDR3 is CASSQDGGGEAFF. As DNA, the CDR3 is TGCGCCAGCAGCCAAGATGGAGGGGGAGAAGCTTTCTTT. The J gene is TRBJ1-1, the V gene TRBV4-3, with TRBD1 as a possible D gene (6 bases). Looked up from germline, CDR1 is LGHNA and CDR2 is YSLEER. The CDR3 covers 13 residues. Trimming left V 0 bases short and J 8 bases short, with 10 bases between.

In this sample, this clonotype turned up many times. CDR3 coding DNA: TGCAGCGTCCCCGGGACAGTAATAAACTATGGCTACACCTTC. Translated: CSVPGTVINYGYTF. The chain combines TRBV29-1 with TRBJ1-2, with TRBD1 identical over 7 bases. V lost 6 bases to trimming and J lost 2 bases; unmatched junction nucleotides: 9. Germline V CDR1 and CDR2: SQVTM, ANQGSEA. The CDR3 runs 14 residues.

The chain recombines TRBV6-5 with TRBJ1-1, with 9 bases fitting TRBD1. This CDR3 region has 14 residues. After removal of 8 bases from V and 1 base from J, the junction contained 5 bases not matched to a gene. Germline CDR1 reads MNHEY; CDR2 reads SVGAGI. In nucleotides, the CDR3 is TGTGCCAGCGAACCGGGACAGGGGAACACTGAAGCTTTCTTT. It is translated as CASEPGQGNTEAFF.